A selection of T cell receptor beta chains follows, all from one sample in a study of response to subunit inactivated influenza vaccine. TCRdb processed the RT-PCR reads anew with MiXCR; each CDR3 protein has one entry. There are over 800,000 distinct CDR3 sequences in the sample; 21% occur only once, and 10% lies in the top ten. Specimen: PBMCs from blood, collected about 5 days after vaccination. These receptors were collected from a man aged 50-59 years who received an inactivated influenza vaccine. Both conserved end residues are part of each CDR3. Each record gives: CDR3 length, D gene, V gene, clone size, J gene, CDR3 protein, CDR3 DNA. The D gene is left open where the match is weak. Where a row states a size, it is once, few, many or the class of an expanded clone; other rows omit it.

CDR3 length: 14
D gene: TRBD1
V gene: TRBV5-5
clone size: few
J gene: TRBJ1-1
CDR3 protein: CASTKGQGWTEAFF
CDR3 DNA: TGTGCCAGCACCAAGGGACAGGGATGGACTGAAGCTTTCTTT

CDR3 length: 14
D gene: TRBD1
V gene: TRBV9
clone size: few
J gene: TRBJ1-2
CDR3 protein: CASSATGGGYGYTF
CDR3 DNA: TGTGCCAGCAGCGCGACAGGGGGAGGCTATGGCTACACCTTC

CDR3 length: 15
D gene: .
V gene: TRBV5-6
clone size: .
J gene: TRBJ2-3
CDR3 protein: CASSLYVDNTDTQYF
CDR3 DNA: TGTGCCAGCAGCTTGTATGTAGACAACACAGATACGCAGTATTTT

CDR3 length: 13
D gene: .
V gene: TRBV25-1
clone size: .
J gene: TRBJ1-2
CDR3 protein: CASSEWTSYGYTF
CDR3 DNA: TGTGCCAGCAGTGAATGGACCAGCTATGGCTACACCTTC

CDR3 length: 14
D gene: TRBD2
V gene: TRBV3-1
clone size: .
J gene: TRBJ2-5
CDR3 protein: CASSQRLAGETQYF
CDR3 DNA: TGTGCCAGCAGCCAGCGCCTAGCGGGGGAGACCCAGTACTTC

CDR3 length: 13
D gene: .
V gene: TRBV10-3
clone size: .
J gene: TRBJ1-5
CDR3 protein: CAIRGRENQPQHF
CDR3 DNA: TGTGCCATCAGGGGACGGGAGAATCAGCCCCAGCATTTT

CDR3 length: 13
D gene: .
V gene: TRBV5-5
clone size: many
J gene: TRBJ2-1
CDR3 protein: CASLGTLANEQFF
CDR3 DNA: TGTGCCAGCCTCGGGACCCTAGCCAATGAGCAGTTCTTC

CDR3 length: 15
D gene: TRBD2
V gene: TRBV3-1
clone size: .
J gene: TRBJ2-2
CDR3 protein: CASRFGLAGAGELFF
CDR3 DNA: TGTGCCAGCAGATTCGGACTAGCAGGCGCCGGGGAGCTGTTTTTT

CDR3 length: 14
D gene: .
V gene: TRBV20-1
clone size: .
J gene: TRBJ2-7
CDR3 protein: CSARGTNFKYEQYF
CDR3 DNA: TGCAGTGCTAGAGGGACAAACTTCAAGTACGAGCAGTACTTC

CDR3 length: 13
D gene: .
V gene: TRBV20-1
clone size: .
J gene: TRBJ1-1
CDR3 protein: CSEMRTVKSEAFF
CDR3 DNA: TGCAGTGAAATGAGGACAGTCAAATCCGAAGCTTTCTTT

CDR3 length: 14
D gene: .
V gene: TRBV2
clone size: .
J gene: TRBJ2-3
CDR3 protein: CASRTGGGSDTQYF
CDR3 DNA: TGTGCCAGCAGAACTGGGGGGGGCAGTGATACGCAGTATTTT

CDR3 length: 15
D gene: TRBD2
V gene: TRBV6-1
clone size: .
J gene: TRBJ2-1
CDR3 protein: CASSKEGRAYNEQFF
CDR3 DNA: TGTGCCAGCAGTAAGGAGGGGAGGGCCTACAATGAGCAGTTCTTC

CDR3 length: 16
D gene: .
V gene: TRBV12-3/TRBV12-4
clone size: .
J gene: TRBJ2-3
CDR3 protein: CASTYGLVPGTDTQYF
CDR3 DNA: TGTGCCAGCACCTACGGGCTAGTCCCTGGCACAGATACGCAGTATTTT

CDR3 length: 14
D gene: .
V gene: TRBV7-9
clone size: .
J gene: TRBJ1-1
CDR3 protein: CASSLAKVLTEAFF
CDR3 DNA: TGTGCCAGCAGCTTAGCGAAGGTGCTCACTGAAGCTTTCTTT

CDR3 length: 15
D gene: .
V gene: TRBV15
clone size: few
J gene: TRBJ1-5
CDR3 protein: CATSRDDRSARPQHF
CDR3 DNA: TGTGCCACCAGCAGAGACGACAGGTCTGCGCGGCCCCAGCATTTT

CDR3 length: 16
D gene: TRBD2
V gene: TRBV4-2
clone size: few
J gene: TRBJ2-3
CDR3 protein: CASSQDDRAGADTQYF
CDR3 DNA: TGTGCCAGCAGCCAAGATGATCGGGCGGGAGCAGATACGCAGTATTTT

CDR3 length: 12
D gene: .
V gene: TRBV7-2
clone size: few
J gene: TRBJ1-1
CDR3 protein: CASSPRTGEAFF
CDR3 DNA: TGTGCCAGCAGCCCTCGGACCGGTGAAGCTTTCTTT

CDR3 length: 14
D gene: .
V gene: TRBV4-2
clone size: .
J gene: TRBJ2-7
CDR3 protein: CASSSRTQTGEQYF
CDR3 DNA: TGTGCCAGCAGCTCTCGGACTCAAACGGGGGAGCAGTACTTC